The clone carrying this TCR beta chain was seen only a few times. Unmatched junction bases numbered 1, after V lost 2 bases and J lost 3 bases. Germline lookup yields CDR1 SGDLS and CDR2 YYNGEE. This CDR3 is 13 amino acids long. The sample is drawn from a study of PD-1 blockade in mismatch repair-deficient tumors. The assay was immunoSEQ multiplex PCR, and TCRdb's table has in-frame clones only and misses some. The profile shows under 150,000 clones, 85% to 90% of them singletons. This clonotype was sampled from an adult with mismatch repair-deficient cancer. The material was peripheral blood, obtained 70 to 73 weeks after starting pembrolizumab. V and J are TRBV9 and TRBJ1-2, with 7 bases aligning to TRBD1. The CDR3 reads CASSVGTDYGYTF. In nucleotides, the CDR3 is TGTGCCAGCAGCGTGGGGACAGACTATGGCTACACCTTC.